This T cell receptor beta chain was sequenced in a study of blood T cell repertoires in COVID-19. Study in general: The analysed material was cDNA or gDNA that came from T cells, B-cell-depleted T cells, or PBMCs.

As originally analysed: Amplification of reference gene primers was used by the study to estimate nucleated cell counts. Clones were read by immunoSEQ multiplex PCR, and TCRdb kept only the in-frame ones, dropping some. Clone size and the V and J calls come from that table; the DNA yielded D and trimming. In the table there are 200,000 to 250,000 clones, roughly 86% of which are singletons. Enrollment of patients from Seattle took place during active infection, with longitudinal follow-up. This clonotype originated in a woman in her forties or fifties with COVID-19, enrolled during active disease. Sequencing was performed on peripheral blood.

DNA for the CDR3: TGTGCCAGCAGTTTATCGAAAGATCCCCCTTTACACTACGAGCAGTACTTC. This codes for CASSLSKDPPLHYEQYF. This chain joins TRBV27 and TRBJ2-7; D not certain. The CDR3 consists of 17 residues. Trimming cost V 0 bases and J 3 bases, with 18 bases left between them. Germline CDR1 reads MNHEY; CDR2 reads SMNVEV (reference sequence).